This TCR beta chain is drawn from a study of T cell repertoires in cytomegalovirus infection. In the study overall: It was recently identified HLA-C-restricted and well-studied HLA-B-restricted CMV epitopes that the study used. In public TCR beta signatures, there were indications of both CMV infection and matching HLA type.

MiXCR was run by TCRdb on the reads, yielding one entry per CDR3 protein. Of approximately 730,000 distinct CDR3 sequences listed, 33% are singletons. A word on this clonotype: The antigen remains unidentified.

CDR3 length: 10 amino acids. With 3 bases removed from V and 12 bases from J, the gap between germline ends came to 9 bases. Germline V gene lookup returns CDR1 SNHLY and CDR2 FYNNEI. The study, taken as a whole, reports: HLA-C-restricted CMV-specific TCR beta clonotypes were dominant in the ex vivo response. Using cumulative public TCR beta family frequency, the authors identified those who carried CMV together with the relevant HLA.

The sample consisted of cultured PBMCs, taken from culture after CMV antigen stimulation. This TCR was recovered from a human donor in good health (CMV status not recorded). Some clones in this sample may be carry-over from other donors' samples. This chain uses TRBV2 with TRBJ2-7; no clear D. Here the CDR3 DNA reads TGTGCCAGCAGTGACAGACACCTGTACTTC. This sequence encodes CASSDRHLYF.